This TCR beta chain was identified in a study of graft-versus-host responses after intestinal transplantation. Across the whole study: Transplants were multivisceral, liver-intestinal, or isolated intestinal. The recipients all started with anti-thymocyte globulin induction and then took tacrolimus and steroids for 2 to 3 years.

Study-wide results and limits: Allografts of one patient group, those with graft-donor T cell macrochimerism, had high graft-versus-host to host-versus-graft clonal ratios. The authors found GvH clones in recipient marrow, some appearing first in ileum or blood.

Repertoires were generated with immunoSEQ multiplex PCR, while TCRdb's copy carries only in-frame clones and drops some. The data contain 2,000 to 2,500 clones, just over 90% of them singletons. Comments on this clone: What it binds is not known. The junction departs from germline at one end; a sequencing error may be responsible. This sample includes further DNA sequences coding for the same CDR3.

The CDR3 length is 12 residues. CDR1 is SGDLS, CDR2 YYNGEE, per germline. The source material was PBMCs, sampled less than 20 days after intestinal transplant. This chain uses TRBV9 with TRBJ2-2; the D is unclear. This clonotype was obtained from a human patient who received an intestinal transplant, so some T cells may come from the graft donor. This CDR3 is CASSVNSGELFF. The CDR3 bases are TGCGCCAGCAGCGTTAATTCCGGGGAGCTGTTTTTT. Combining the CDR3 with reference TRBV9 and TRBJ2-2 gives the whole variable domain DSGVTQTPKHLITATGQRVTLRCSPRSGDLSVYWYQQSLDQGLQFLIQYYNGEERAKGNILERFSAQQFPDLHSELNLSSLELGDSALYFCASSVNSGELFFGEGSRLTVL.